A selection of T cell receptor beta chains follows, all from one sample in a study of CXCR3-negative and CXCR3-positive naive CD8 T cells. After re-calling the 5' RACE reads, TCRdb lists one entry per CDR3 protein, DNA absent. The table for this sample gives 100,000 to 150,000 distinct CDR3 sequences. The sample comprised naive CXCR3- CD8+ T cells from blood. The receptors stem from a human donor in good health. Some clones in this sample may be carry-over from other donors' samples. Each CDR3 is given with its conserved first and last residue. Each record gives: V gene, J gene, CDR3 protein.

TRBV29-1	TRBJ2-1	CSVRTPDHNEQFF
TRBV7-7	TRBJ2-1	CASSRLASGEQFF
TRBV15	TRBJ1-5	CATGGHGAQPQHF
TRBV7-2	TRBJ2-7	CASSLHGPGEQYF
TRBV7-8	TRBJ2-1	CASSLMVGDSEQFF
TRBV29-1	TRBJ2-5	CSVNGFQETQYF
TRBV29-1	TRBJ2-7	CSVAGTYEQYF
TRBV3-1	TRBJ2-3	CASSQGTSTTDTQYF
TRBV4-1	TRBJ2-2	CASSQAGGRTGELFF
TRBV15	TRBJ2-3	CATSRVRVPTDTQYF
TRBV5-1	TRBJ1-4	CASRSGMVATNEKLFF
TRBV7-9	TRBJ2-1	CASDVSGVDYEQFF
TRBV28	TRBJ2-2	CASSLRGGVAGELFF
TRBV7-9	TRBJ1-1	CASSFGGGYTEAFF
TRBV6-2/TRBV6-3	TRBJ2-7	CASSGAYEQYF
TRBV4-1	TRBJ2-7	CASSQEPGRASYEQYF
TRBV30	TRBJ2-7	CAFTRSSYEQYF
TRBV20-1	TRBJ2-1	CSVPLGGEPFNEQFF
TRBV3-1	TRBJ2-3	CASGTSGGTDTQYF
TRBV29-1	TRBJ2-2	CSVEAGATGELFF
TRBV29-1	TRBJ1-1	CSVEGSVGGTEAFF
TRBV29-1	TRBJ2-7	CSVVADTYEQYF
TRBV19	TRBJ2-1	CASSPASGHEQFF
TRBV6-2/TRBV6-3	TRBJ2-1	CASSYTRDNEQFF
TRBV3-1	TRBJ2-1	CASSQPGLTISYNEQFF
TRBV14	TRBJ2-3	CASSQDGTGSYTDTQYF
TRBV6-6	TRBJ1-3	CASSYSPPSCGNIIYF
TRBV5-5	TRBJ2-1	CATLLHPANEQFF
TRBV4-3	TRBJ1-1	CASSAGTENTEAFF
TRBV2	TRBJ2-3	CASSQRSRDRFGSDTQYF
TRBV12-3/TRBV12-4	TRBJ2-1	CASSLSGHFKLSYNEQFF
TRBV7-9	TRBJ2-5	CASSWWSGWSKETQYF
TRBV13	TRBJ2-1	CASSPGLYLREQFF
TRBV7-3	TRBJ1-2	CASSYGTEDNYGYTF
TRBV29-1	TRBJ2-1	CSVPLGESNGNNEQFF
TRBV7-9	TRBJ2-1	CASSFGKTTSASSYNEQFF
TRBV7-8	TRBJ2-5	CASSLNRWAGAEETQYF
TRBV6-2/TRBV6-3	TRBJ1-5	CASKFSNQPQHF
TRBV28	TRBJ2-5	CASSTGTPQETQYF
TRBV20-1	TRBJ2-4	CSARALAGGPNIQYF
TRBV28	TRBJ2-1	CASTPPGGNEQFF
TRBV12-3/TRBV12-4	TRBJ2-7	CASSLVPKGASSGRIYEQYF